This entry lists 8 T cell receptor beta chains sequenced from one sample in a study of blood T cell repertoires in COVID-19. Method: immunoSEQ multiplex PCR; TCRdb's copy keeps in-frame clones and lacks some. In the table there are 250,000 to 350,000 clones, 85% of which are singletons. The sample taken for sequencing was peripheral blood. All receptors come from a woman aged 50 to 60 with active or convalescent COVID-19.

CDR3: CASKDRQNTEAFF. CDR3 nucleotide sequence: TGTGCCAGCAAGGACAGACAGAACACTGAAGCTTTCTTT. The chain uses TRBV12-3 or TRBV12-4 and TRBJ1-1; D is perhaps TRBD1 (6 bases). The CDR3 loop spans 13 amino acids. The germline V and J ends were trimmed by 7 bases and 1 base, with 10 bases remaining between them.

The chain couples TRBV2 to TRBJ1-2, with 11 bases identical to TRBD1. Germline CDR1 is SNHLY and CDR2 is FYNNEI. V was clipped by 3 bases and J by 6 bases; unmatched bases: 3. The CDR3 totals 14 residues. CDR3 DNA: TGTGCCAGCAGTGAGGACAGGGGGCGAGATGGCTACACCTTC. Its protein is CASSEDRGRDGYTF.

The chain couples TRBV3-1 (or the pseudogene TRBV3-2) to TRBJ2-5, with D perhaps TRBD2 (6 bases). The CDR3 has 13 amino acids. Trimming shortened V by 4 bases and J by 7 bases, and 13 bases separated the two germline ends. Germline-derived CDR1 and CDR2 are LGHDT and YNNKEL (reference sequence). CDR3 protein: CASSPSSDRTQYF. CDR3 coding DNA: TGTGCCAGCAGCCCTTCTAGCGACCGGACCCAGTACTTC.

The chain joins TRBV4-1 to TRBJ1-5; the D gene is possibly TRBD1 (6 bases). The V gene lost 1 base and the J gene lost 4 bases, with 23 bases spanning the gap. The CDR3 runs 19 residues. From germline, CDR1 is MGHRA and CDR2 YSYEKL. CDR3 sequence (DNA): TGCGCCAGCAGCCAAGGAGGTGGCGGGGGGCGGCCTTCTAATCAGCCCCAGCATTTT. Residues: CASSQGGGGGRPSNQPQHF.

As for this clone: Other DNA sequences in this specimen translate into the identical CDR3. The chain combines TRBV7-2 with TRBJ1-2, with D unclear. In germline, CDR1 is SGHTA, CDR2 FQGNSA. This CDR3 is built from 13 residues. The V end was cut by 6 bases, the J end by 1 base, with 9 bases between. The DNA for the CDR3 is TGTGCCAGCAGTTTGACAAATAACTATGGCTACACCTTC. Amino acid sequence: CASSLTNNYGYTF.

The chain recombines TRBV7-9 with TRBJ2-2, with TRBD2 matching over 12 bases. The CDR3 runs 16 residues. Germline V gene sequence: CDR1 SEHNR, CDR2 FQNEAQ (reference sequence). The trim removed 5 bases at V and 5 bases at J, leaving 6 bases unmatched. For the CDR3, the DNA is TGTGCCAGCAGCCCCTGGACTAGCGGGACGACCGGGGAGCTGTTTTTT. Protein sequence: CASSPWTSGTTGELFF.

This clone was seen more than once but under ten times. The V and J genes are TRBV25-1 and TRBJ2-7; TRBD1 might be the D (6 bases). From germline, CDR1 is MGHDK and CDR2 SYGVNS. Trimming cost V 8 bases and J 0 bases, with 8 bases left between them. This CDR3 has 12 amino acids. The CDR3 sequence: CASRQDSYEQYF. The CDR3 DNA sequence: TGTGCCAGCCGACAGGACTCCTACGAGCAGTACTTC.

The genes are TRBV5-4 and TRBJ2-1, with TRBD2 as a possible D gene (8 bases). With 6 bases removed from V and 9 bases from J, the gap between germline ends came to 22 bases. The germline V gene encodes CDR1 SGHNT and CDR2 YYREEE (reference sequence). CDR3 length: 15 residues. CDR3 sequence reads: CASTPGGQGVTEQFF. As DNA, the CDR3 is TGTGCCAGCACCCCGGGGGGGCAGGGGGTGACTGAGCAGTTCTTC.